This TCR beta chain was found in a study of regulatory T cells in long-lasting Graves disease. The study, taken as a whole, reports: Favoring TRBV28, TRBJ1-2 and TRBJ2-5 was a feature seen in persistent disease.

This clonotype has ten or more counts. The antigen is undetermined. Time point in this sample: persistent/refractory GD, antithyroid drugs over 5 years with positive TRAb. After RNA was extracted from PBMCs, the TCR library was made from it. Looked up from germline, CDR1 is DFQATT and CDR2 is SNEGSKA (reference sequence). This CDR3 is built from 15 residues. The V gene end was trimmed by 5 bases and the J gene end by 4 bases; junction bases not matched to a gene: 9. The TCR beta library used iRepertoire HTBI primers with Arm-PCR amplification of CDR3. TCRdb redid the calling of the multiplex PCR reads with MiXCR, one entry per CDR3 protein. The data hold about 430,000 distinct CDR3 sequences, with 21% observed a single time.

This receptor was taken from a female donor with Graves disease. The sequencing here drew on peripheral blood mononuclear cells (PBMCs), taken when the disease was refractory, from a patient treated with antithyroid drugs. The chain carries TRBV20-1 and TRBJ2-5; 11 bases match TRBD2. This CDR3 is CSAVAGGHGGETQYF. The CDR3, as DNA: TGCAGTGCTGTAGCGGGAGGGCACGGGGGAGAGACCCAGTACTTC.